These 17 T cell receptor beta chains were sequenced from one sample in a study of T cell repertoires in cytomegalovirus infection. One entry per CDR3 protein, called by TCRdb with MiXCR from the reads. Altogether about 530,000 distinct CDR3 sequences are present, less than 30% being singletons, with the ten largest covering about 13%. The specimen was PBMCs. These receptors all come from a human donor in good health (CMV status not recorded). Some clones in this sample may be carry-over from other donors' samples.

This clonotype was counted many times. J is TRBJ1-1 and V is TRBV11-3, with a tentative D call TRBD1 (5 bases). V was cut by 8 bases and J by 4 bases, with 20 bases left in between. This CDR3 is built from 15 residues. Germline values: CDR1 SGHNT, CDR2 YENEEA. The DNA of the CDR3 is TGTGCCAGCCAGGTCGGAACAGGATCGGGCACTGAAGCTTTCTTT. As protein: CASQVGTGSGTEAFF.

J is TRBJ2-7 and V is TRBV5-6; TRBD2 matches at 14 bases. Germline V lookup: CDR1 SGHDT, CDR2 YYEEEE. The CDR3 has 19 amino acids. J gave up 9 bases and V 0 bases, and 17 bases lay outside the gene matches. Written as DNA, the CDR3 is TGTGCCAGCAGCTTGGCCGTAGGGACTAGCGGGAGAGTCTTACGAGGGCAGTACTTC. This sequence encodes CASSLAVGTSGRVLRGQYF. Filled out from reference TRBV5-6 and TRBJ2-7, the complete variable domain reads DAGVTQSPTHLIKTRGQQVTLRCSPKSGHDTVSWYQQALGQGPQFIFQYYEEEERQRGNFPDRFSGHQFPNYSSELNVNALLLGDSALYLCASSLAVGTSGRVLRGQYFGPGTRLTVT.

The chain carries TRBV10-3 and TRBJ2-5; TRBD1 aligns across 7 bases. The CDR3 loop spans 15 amino acids. Looked up from germline, CDR1 is ENHRY and CDR2 is SYGVKD. The V and J ends lost 4 bases and 0 bases, in that order; junction bases with no gene match: 5. CDR3 loop: CAISGIQGYQETQYF. CDR3 nucleotides: TGTGCCATCAGTGGAATACAGGGGTACCAAGAGACCCAGTACTTC.

This clonotype appeared a few times. The chain recombines TRBV4-1 with TRBJ2-3, with 10 bases matching TRBD2. CDR1 MGHRA and CDR2 YSYEKL come from the germline V gene. The CDR3 has 15 residues. V trimming: 0 bases; J trimming: 5 bases; junction bases outside the gene matches: 2. Here the CDR3 reads CASSQDPSGRDTQYF. As DNA, the CDR3 is TGCGCCAGCAGCCAAGATCCTAGCGGGAGAGATACGCAGTATTTT.

The rearrangement joins TRBV6-2 or TRBV6-3 to TRBJ2-3; TRBD2 matches 10 bases. The germline gives CDR1 MNHEY, CDR2 SVGEGT. This CDR3 region has 19 residues. Losses at the gene ends were 0 bases for V and 4 bases for J; bases not matched to a gene: 13. The CDR3 nucleotides read TGTGCCAGCAGTTACTCGAGTAGCCTAGCGGGAGTTTTGGCAGATACGCAGTATTTT. Amino acid sequence: CASSYSSSLAGVLADTQYF.

This clonotype has more than one count but fewer than ten. The chain couples TRBV5-6 to TRBJ2-2; 9 nucleotides match TRBD1. This CDR3 has 12 residues. CDR1 SGHDT and CDR2 YYEEEE come from the germline V gene. Trimming removed 7 bases from V and 11 bases from J; junction bases left unmatched: 6. The CDR3 nucleotides are TGTGCCAGCCGATTGGGACAGGGTGAGCTGTTTTTT. As protein: CASRLGQGELFF.

The chain links TRBV20-1 to TRBJ1-5, with unresolved D. This CDR3 is built from 14 residues. Germline V gene sequence: CDR1 DFQATT, CDR2 SNEGSKA (reference sequence). V lost 1 base to trimming and J lost 1 base, with 8 bases between them. The CDR3 loop reads CSARVAVSNQPQHF. The DNA for the CDR3 is TGCAGTGCTAGAGTCGCCGTGAGCAATCAGCCCCAGCATTTT.

This clonotype came up a few times. This chain links TRBV7-2 with TRBJ2-7; D not certain. CDR1 SGHTA and CDR2 FQGNSA come from the germline V gene. The CDR3 is 14 amino acids. V was shortened by 5 bases and J by 12 bases, with 23 bases between the two germline ends. CDR3: CASSPSTLTGVPYF. CDR3 bases: TGTGCCAGCAGCCCCTCAACCCTGACGGGCGTACCGTACTTC.

V is TRBV7-9 and J is TRBJ2-7; a possible D gene is TRBD2 (6 bases). CDR3 size: 13 residues. Germline V CDR1 and CDR2: SEHNR, FQNEAQ (reference sequence). The V end was cut by 5 bases, the J end by 3 bases, with 11 bases between. CDR3 loop: CASSGGLDYEQYF. The CDR3 bases are TGTGCCAGCAGCGGGGGACTCGACTACGAGCAGTACTTC.

The rearrangement links TRBV2 to TRBJ2-4, with a possible D match to TRBD2 (6 bases). There are 11 residues in the CDR3. Trimming took off 7 bases at V and 7 bases at J, with 8 bases between the two ends. Germline CDR1 SNHLY, CDR2 FYNNEI. CDR3 in DNA: TGTGCCAGCATGGAGGGTAACATTCAGTACTTC. Translating gives CASMEGNIQYF. Full variable domain (remainder filled in from reference TRBV2 and TRBJ2-4): EPEVTQTPSHQVTQMGQEVILRCVPISNHLYFYWYRQILGQKVEFLVSFYNNEISEKSEIFDDQFSVERPDGSNFTLKIRSTKLEDSAMYFCASMEGNIQYFGAGTRLSVL.

The chain employs TRBV7-3 and TRBJ2-1; D unresolved. V dropped 0 bases and J dropped 9 bases, with 18 bases sitting between them. The CDR3 covers 16 residues. CDR1 and CDR2 from the germline V gene are SGHTA and FQGTGA. CDR3 nucleotide sequence: TGTGCCAGCAGCTTAACAGGACCGGGCAGTGGCGGTGAGCAGTTCTTC. It translates to CASSLTGPGSGGEQFF.

J is TRBJ2-7 and V is TRBV2; TRBD2 agrees at 9 bases. This CDR3 has 14 amino acids. The germline CDR1 and CDR2 sequences are SNHLY and FYNNEI. V gave up 8 bases and J gave up 7 bases; unmatched junction bases: 12. The CDR3 DNA is TGTGCCAGCGGGAAGGCTAGCGGGACGGGAGAGCAGTACGTC. Translation gives CASGKASGTGEQYV.

This clonotype was seen repeatedly, ten times or more. As DNA, the CDR3 is TGTGCCAGCAGCTTCAATACGTACGGCAGCGAAAACACTGAAGCTTTCTTT. It codes for CASSFNTYGSENTEAFF. The chain is built from TRBV7-6 and TRBJ1-1; D is uncertain. The V gene's germline CDR1 is SGHVS and CDR2 FNYEAQ. Trimming left V 3 bases short and J 2 bases short, with 19 bases between. The CDR3 has 17 residues.

This chain links TRBV7-6 with TRBJ2-2; D may be TRBD2 (6 bases). V was trimmed by 0 bases and J by 1 base, leaving 12 bases between them. This CDR3 is 17 amino acids long. CDR1 is SGHVS, CDR2 FNYEAQ, per germline. The CDR3, as DNA: TGTGCCAGCAGCTTAGCTATGTCGGGACTGAACACCGGGGAGCTGTTTTTT. Encoded protein: CASSLAMSGLNTGELFF.

This clonotype was detected many times. The chain links TRBV7-2 to TRBJ2-7; 9 nucleotides agree with TRBD2. The CDR3 is made up of 15 amino acids. Germline V CDR1 and CDR2: SGHTA, FQGNSA. Germline trimming cut 7 bases from V and 4 bases from J; bases unmatched to any gene: 11. The CDR3 reads CASTPSSGNVYEQYF. The CDR3 bases are TGTGCCAGCACCCCTTCTAGCGGGAATGTATACGAGCAGTACTTC.

This sequence joins TRBV19 and TRBJ2-2, with TRBD2 as a possible D gene (5 bases). Trimming pared 2 bases from V and 3 bases from J, leaving 10 bases between. The CDR3 runs to 15 residues. Germline V lookup: CDR1 LNHDA, CDR2 SQIVND (reference sequence). This CDR3 reads CASSIWGVYTGELFF. CDR3 nucleotide sequence: TGTGCCAGTAGTATATGGGGAGTTTACACCGGGGAGCTGTTTTTT.

About this clonotype: Possible read error: a much larger clone is one base away. The chain couples TRBV7-2 to TRBJ2-3; D unclear. V was shortened by 4 bases and J by 4 bases, with 9 bases between the two germline ends. The CDR3 consists of 13 residues. Germline V gives CDR1 SGHTA, CDR2 FQGNSA. The CDR3 here is CASSSPWADTQYF. Here the CDR3 DNA reads TGTGCCAGCAGCTCCCCCTGGGCAGATACGCAGTATTTT.